The source of this T cell receptor (beta chain) is a study of blood T cell repertoires in COVID-19 (dated by TCRdb to 2018 to 2021). In the study overall: Samples from collaborators originated in the United States, Italy and Spain and spanned both the acute and convalescent phases of COVID-19. The prospective study material was composed of cDNA or gDNA derived from T cells, B-cell-depleted T cells, or PBMCs. Deeply sampled blood TCRbeta repertoires from subjects exposed to, actively infected with, or recovered from COVID-19 were included in the dataset. The repertoires were released in a freely available public database meant as a resource for research on the immune response to SARS-CoV-2. Samples came from the ongoing ImmuneRACE study (first 160 participants) plus 1,254 subjects from 6 global collaborators. Sample metadata almost always included a de-identified subject ID, COVID-19 status, age in years and sex. Where available, HLA class I and class II types were taken from metadata supplied by the sample provider and were not determined by assay-based typing.

Notes on this clone: Its antigen target is currently unknown. Base qualities are missing; no much larger clone stands one base away.

What the work shows at the level of the full study, not this receptor alone: How much clinical and demographic metadata was included differed by source and by participant, and the metadata was provided uncurated.

TCRbeta CDR3 regions were amplified from genomic DNA using the immunoSEQ Assay, a bias-controlled multiplex PCR. In the paper's pipeline: The number of nucleated cells in each sample was estimated from the amplification of reference gene primers within the assay. To quantify the absolute abundance of each unique TCRbeta CDR3 rearrangement, sequence reads were collapsed and filtered. For each sample, productive Simpson clonality was calculated as the square root of Simpson's diversity index over productive rearrangements. Here the immuneACCESS table is served through TCRdb, limited to in-frame sequences with V and J called. Missing clones are a known gap in these copies; in checked studies unresolved V genes cover under half, and the rest lacks a known reason. That table supplies the V and J calls and clone size; D and trimming were determined from the DNA. Here the sample has 50,000 to 85,000 clones; around four fifths occur a single time. Roughly 9.7% of the sample rests with the top ten.

The CDR3 measures 17 amino acids from cysteine to phenylalanine. Only CDR3 DNA is held: 51 bases, read in frame from base 1. Reading the germline V gene gives CDR1 SGHRS and CDR2 YFSETQ. Germline trimming amounts to 4 bases on V and 4 bases on J, with 8 as the count of junction bases outside the gene matches. The collaborating institutions used their own protocols to collect whole blood in K2EDTA tubes. For TCRbeta analysis, collaborators shipped samples as frozen whole blood, isolated PBMCs, or DNA extracted from either of those sample types. This TCR came from a human donor in a cohort sampled during active COVID-19. Sequenced: peripheral blood. The chain is encoded by TRBV5-1 joined to TRBJ2-3; a stretch of 14 junction bases matches TRBD2. The sequence in DNA is TGCGCCAGCAGCGCACGACTAGCGGGAGGGGTATCAGATACGCAGTATTTT. Its amino acids are CASSARLAGGVSDTQYF.